Listed below are T cell receptor beta chains from one sample, sequenced in a study of T cell changes during pregnancy in multiple sclerosis. Sequencing used immunoSEQ multiplex PCR; TCRdb keeps in-frame clones, though not all of them. The sample lists about 34,000 clones; approximately 90% were seen once. The sequencing used peripheral blood, collected in the second trimester of pregnancy. The source is a female donor in good health, enrolled as a control in a pregnancy study. CDR3s include the opening cysteine and the closing phenylalanine or tryptophan. The order of the fields is J gene, D gene, V gene, CDR3 protein. A D gene is named only where the DNA matches it firmly.

>TRBJ1-6|TRBD1|TRBV6-1
CASSVRQGASSYNSPLHF
>TRBJ1-2|TRBD1|TRBV2
CASTRTGYYGYTF
>TRBJ2-1|TRBD2|TRBV19
CASSMTGGNNEQFF
>TRBJ2-7|TRBD1|TRBV27
CASSFTGTGSDEQYF
>TRBJ2-2|TRBD2|TRBV6-4
CASSDGTSGDVGELFF
>TRBJ1-5|.|TRBV21-1
CASSKVVGQVDQPQHF
>TRBJ2-7|.|TRBV5-1
CASSKYGGGQGYEQYF
>TRBJ1-4|.|TRBV7-2
CASSLVTENNEKLFF
>TRBJ1-4|.|TRBV6-1
CASSEERVTNEKLFF
>TRBJ2-7|TRBD2|TRBV5-8
CASRPTSLTSYEQYF
>TRBJ2-2|.|TRBV21-1
CASSPRTSENTGELFF
>TRBJ2-7|TRBD2|TRBV19
CASSSRGTSSYEQYF
>TRBJ2-5|TRBD2|TRBV7-2
CASSLSRGGGIQETQYF
>TRBJ2-5|.|TRBV2
CASSVQETQYF
>TRBJ1-4|.|TRBV18
CASSPPRGNEKLFF
>TRBJ1-2|.|TRBV27
CASSLLGQGDYGYTF
>TRBJ1-1|TRBD1|TRBV4-3
CASSQKGARTEAFF
>TRBJ1-1|.|TRBV25-1
CASSLGNYRRDTEAFF
>TRBJ2-7|TRBD1|TRBV29-1
CSVGATGVRYEQYF
>TRBJ2-5|TRBD2|TRBV18
CASSPNAGVKETQYF
>TRBJ2-5|TRBD2|TRBV2
CASSEARRLAGNQETQYF
>TRBJ2-5|TRBD1|TRBV4-3
CASSQGQGKQETQYF
>TRBJ1-2|.|TRBV6-5
CASSPVRGNYGYTF
>TRBJ2-7|TRBD1|TRBV6-6
CASTIRWDRGAYEQYF
>TRBJ1-6|.|TRBV11-2
CASSFDQGQGSPLHF
>TRBJ2-3|.|TRBV30
CAWSVRVTTDTQYF
>TRBJ1-5|TRBD1|TRBV30
CAWTAGQGNQPQHF
>TRBJ2-7|TRBD1|TRBV13
CASRRQGGHEQYF
>TRBJ2-7|TRBD2|TRBV9
CASSVGGRAPEQYF
>TRBJ2-1|.|TRBV12-1
CASSPRRSGVNGEQFF
>TRBJ1-5|TRBD1|TRBV7-2
CASSRSGTGANQPQHF
>TRBJ2-7|.|TRBV7-2
CASSPGYEQYF
>TRBJ1-5|.|TRBV28
CASSLSGGVSNQPQHF
>TRBJ1-6|.|TRBV15
CATSRVWAPGSSYNSPLHF
>TRBJ1-2|TRBD1|TRBV30
CAWSGPQGASGYTF
>TRBJ2-7|.|TRBV10-3
CAISARQSSYEQYF
>TRBJ2-5|.|TRBV9
CASSEGHSETQYF
>TRBJ2-3|.|TRBV7-2
CASSFAPDSKPAFTDTQYF
>TRBJ1-2|.|TRBV7-9
CASSFDPLGGYTF
>TRBJ1-1|.|TRBV12-2
CASRLAGDRAAEAFF
>TRBJ2-5|.|TRBV27
CASRNGRTQYF